Listed below are T cell receptor beta chains from one sample, sequenced in a study of CD8+ T cells in alopecia areata. Only in-frame clones appear in the TCRdb table, and some are missing; sequencing was by immunoSEQ multiplex PCR. The sample records 64,000 or so clones, under 60% being singletons. The specimen comprised CD8+ T cells sorted from blood, sampled around week 36, from a patient treated with tofacitinib. These receptors came from a human donor with alopecia areata. Each CDR3 is given with its conserved first and last residue. D genes are given only for firm matches. Not all rows give a size; the values are once, few, many and, for expanded clones, a class.

D | size | J | V | DNA | CDR3
. | . | TRBJ2-7 | TRBV6-5 | TGTGCCAGCACCCGGCCCGGGGACTACGAGCAGTACTTC | CASTRPGDYEQYF
. | many | TRBJ2-1 | TRBV6-4 | TGTGCCAGCAGTGGGACTACCTACAATGAGCAGTTCTTC | CASSGTTYNEQFF
. | . | TRBJ1-5 | TRBV6-5 | TGTGCCAGCAGTTACTCACAAGGGAGCCAGCCCCAGCATTTT | CASSYSQGSQPQHF
. | . | TRBJ2-7 | TRBV7-2 | TGTGCCAGCAGCCCAGCGGGCTGGGAGCAGTACTTC | CASSPAGWEQYF
TRBD1 | . | TRBJ2-1 | TRBV7-2 | TGTGCCAGCAGTCGGGACAGGGGGCCCAATGAGCAGTTCTTC | CASSRDRGPNEQFF
. | . | TRBJ1-5 | TRBV4-3 | TGCGCCAGCAGCCAAGATCGGTTCGGCTTAGGGATTATCCAGCATTTT | CASSQDRFGLGIIQHF
. | few | TRBJ2-1 | TRBV5-1 | TGCGCCAGCAGCTTGGCTAACAATGAGCAGTTCTTC | CASSLANNEQFF
TRBD1 | . | TRBJ2-7 | TRBV27 | TGTGCCAGCAGGCCTGGGACAGGGGGCAAGGACGAGCAGTACTTC | CASRPGTGGKDEQYF
. | . | TRBJ2-1 | TRBV19 | TGTGCCAGTAGCCAGGGGCCTAGCTCCTACAATGAGCAGTTCTTC | CASSQGPSSYNEQFF
TRBD1 | few | TRBJ1-1 | TRBV9 | TGTGCCAGCAGCGTACCGGGACAGGAAGCTTTCTTT | CASSVPGQEAFF